Presented here are 15 T cell receptor beta chains from one specimen sequenced in a study of cytomegalovirus exposure and HLA in healthy donors. The PCR made use of 60 Vbeta and 13 Jbeta primers. Clones were read by immunoSEQ multiplex PCR, and TCRdb kept only the in-frame ones, dropping some. The sample lists roughly 100,000 clones, around four fifths occurring once. The source material was PBMCs. These receptor sequences come from a woman aged 40 to 55 in good health and CMV-seropositive.

This rearrangement joins TRBV5-4 to TRBJ1-5; 9 bases align to TRBD1. The CDR3 runs to 14 residues. Unmatched junction bases numbered 5, after V lost 4 bases and J lost 6 bases. Germline loops: CDR1 SGHNT, CDR2 YYREEE (reference sequence). The CDR3 DNA reads as TGTGCCAGCAGCAGGGACAGGGAACGTCAGCCCCAGCATTTT. Amino acids: CASSRDRERQPQHF.

The chain recombines TRBV9 with TRBJ2-7; D is possibly TRBD1 (6 bases). The germline CDR1 and CDR2 sequences are SGDLS and YYNGEE. The CDR3 covers 17 residues. Between the trimmed V and J ends, which lost 0 bases and 5 bases, there was a span of 21 bases. CDR3 nucleotides: TGTGCCAGCAGCGTAGGAGGCCCGGGACACCTTATCAACGAGCAGTACTTC. Translation: CASSVGGPGHLINEQYF. The full variable domain, rest sourced from reference TRBV9 and TRBJ2-7, is DSGVTQTPKHLITATGQRVTLRCSPRSGDLSVYWYQQSLDQGLQFLIQYYNGEERAKGNILERFSAQQFPDLHSELNLSSLELGDSALYFCASSVGGPGHLINEQYFGPGTRLTVT.

This clone was seen just once. The CDR3 coding sequence is TGTGCCAGCAGGCCCACTGTTGGCGGGGAGCTGTTTTTT. It translates to CASRPTVGGELFF. The chain carries TRBV9 and TRBJ2-2; D call uncertain. Germline V gene lookup returns CDR1 SGDLS and CDR2 YYNGEE. V lost 5 bases to trimming and J lost 7 bases, with 12 bases between them. The CDR3 has 13 amino acids.

This clone has just a few counts. The chain carries TRBV19 and TRBJ2-1, with D maybe TRBD1 (5 bases). Between the trimmed V and J ends, which lost 1 base and 8 bases, there was a span of 9 bases. CDR3 length: 13 residues. CDR1 LNHDA and CDR2 SQIVND come from the germline V gene (reference sequence). CDR3 in amino acids: CASSIGRADEQFF. The CDR3 nucleotides are TGTGCCAGTAGTATAGGCAGGGCCGATGAGCAGTTCTTC.

The chain couples TRBV6-6 to TRBJ2-5; 8 bases agree with TRBD1. Trimming removed 2 bases from V and 2 bases from J; junction bases left unmatched: 7. The CDR3 sequence is 16 residues long. Germline V gene sequence: CDR1 MNHNY, CDR2 SVGAGI (reference sequence). The CDR3 loop is CASSYTPTGEQETQYF. CDR3 DNA sequence: TGTGCCAGCAGTTACACCCCGACAGGGGAGCAAGAGACCCAGTACTTC.

This clone was picked up a small number of times. The V call is TRBV5-1, the J call TRBJ2-6; a possible D gene is TRBD2 (5 bases). The V gene lost 4 bases and the J gene lost 0 bases, with 11 bases spanning the gap. This CDR3 comprises 16 residues. Germline V CDR1 and CDR2: SGHRS, YFSETQ. The CDR3 loop reads CASSRGRGSGANVLTF. The CDR3 nucleotides read TGCGCCAGCAGCCGCGGACGGGGCTCTGGGGCCAACGTCCTGACTTTC.

The chain carries TRBV5-5 and TRBJ1-6, with unresolved D. CDR1 SGHKS and CDR2 YYEKEE come from the germline V gene (reference sequence). The CDR3 loop spans 16 amino acids. The V and J ends lost 0 bases and 2 bases respectively, with 9 bases between them. CDR3 loop: CASSLGAFTYNSPLHF. In nucleotides, the CDR3 is TGTGCCAGCAGCTTGGGGGCTTTCACCTATAATTCACCCCTCCACTTT. Full variable domain (remainder filled in from reference TRBV5-5 and TRBJ1-6): DAGVTQSPTHLIKTRGQQVTLRCSPISGHKSVSWYQQVLGQGPQFIFQYYEKEERGRGNFPDRFSARQFPNYSSELNVNALLLGDSALYLCASSLGAFTYNSPLHFGNGTRLTVT.

J is TRBJ2-7 and V is TRBV5-1, with TRBD2 matching 9 bases. The V gene end was trimmed by 0 bases and the J gene end by 3 bases; junction bases not matched to a gene: 7. The length of the CDR3 is 16 residues. CDR1 SGHRS and CDR2 YFSETQ come from the germline V gene. CDR3 amino acids: CASSLGTSAINYEQYF. The CDR3 DNA is TGCGCCAGCAGCTTGGGGACTAGCGCGATAAACTACGAGCAGTACTTC.

The CDR3 nucleotides read TGTGCCAGCAGCTTCGGGACTAGCGGGGGGTCCTACAATGAGCAGTTCTTC. It yields the protein CASSFGTSGGSYNEQFF. This chain connects TRBV11-2 to TRBJ2-1, with 15 bases aligning to TRBD2. The V and J ends lost 3 bases and 1 base, in that order; junction bases with no gene match: 1. The length of the CDR3 is 17 residues. Per the germline V gene, CDR1 is SGHAT and CDR2 is FQNNGV.

This chain uses TRBV7-9 with TRBJ1-5; D ambiguous. The CDR3 is 16 residues long. Trimming shortened V by 8 bases and J by 1 base, and 18 bases separated the two germline ends. Germline CDR1 reads SEHNR; CDR2 reads FQNEAQ (reference sequence). Here the CDR3 reads CASFSEGRLSNQPQHF. The CDR3 DNA reads TGTGCCAGCTTCTCCGAGGGCAGGCTGAGCAATCAGCCCCAGCATTTT.

The CDR3 sequence: CASSLFQGADYGYTF. The DNA for the CDR3 is TGTGCCAGCAGCTTATTTCAGGGGGCGGACTATGGCTACACCTTC. The rearrangement links TRBV7-2 to TRBJ1-2; 8 bases line up with TRBD1. With V trimmed by 2 bases and J by 3 bases, 5 bases remained unmatched. The CDR3 length is 15 residues. The germline gives CDR1 SGHTA, CDR2 FQGNSA.

This sequence joins TRBV9 and TRBJ1-1, with 8 bases matching TRBD1. Germline V gives CDR1 SGDLS, CDR2 YYNGEE. The CDR3 extends over 14 amino acids. V was clipped by 2 bases and J by 2 bases; unmatched bases: 2. Written as DNA, the CDR3 is TGTGCCAGCAGCGTGGACAGGGACAACACTGAAGCTTTCTTT. Encoded protein: CASSVDRDNTEAFF.

V gene TRBV4-3 combines with J gene TRBJ1-2, with D perhaps TRBD1 (5 bases). From germline, CDR1 is LGHNA and CDR2 YSLEER. V lost 3 bases to trimming and J lost 0 bases, with 14 bases between them. The CDR3 contains 16 residues. The CDR3 region has the DNA TGCGCCAGCAGCCAGGGAGGGGTCCTAGCTAACTATGGCTACACCTTC. Encoded protein: CASSQGGVLANYGYTF.

V is TRBV7-6 and J is TRBJ2-2; weak D call: TRBD2 (6 bases). The CDR3 length is 16 residues. V was cut by 5 bases and J by 2 bases, with 15 bases left in between. Germline-derived CDR1 and CDR2 are SGHVS and FNYEAQ. CDR3 in DNA: TGTGCCAGCAGCCTCCTCCGGGACTCAAACACCGGGGAGCTGTTTTTT. Encoded protein: CASSLLRDSNTGELFF.

The chain couples TRBV7-9 to TRBJ2-6; the match to TRBD2 covers 7 bases. After removal of 6 bases from V and 0 bases from J, the junction contained 5 bases not matched to a gene. The CDR3 totals 16 residues. In germline, CDR1 is SEHNR, CDR2 FQNEAQ (reference sequence). CDR3 sequence reads: CASRRGTSSGANVLTF. In DNA form, the CDR3 reads TGTGCCAGCAGGCGGGGGACCAGCTCTGGGGCCAACGTCCTGACTTTC.